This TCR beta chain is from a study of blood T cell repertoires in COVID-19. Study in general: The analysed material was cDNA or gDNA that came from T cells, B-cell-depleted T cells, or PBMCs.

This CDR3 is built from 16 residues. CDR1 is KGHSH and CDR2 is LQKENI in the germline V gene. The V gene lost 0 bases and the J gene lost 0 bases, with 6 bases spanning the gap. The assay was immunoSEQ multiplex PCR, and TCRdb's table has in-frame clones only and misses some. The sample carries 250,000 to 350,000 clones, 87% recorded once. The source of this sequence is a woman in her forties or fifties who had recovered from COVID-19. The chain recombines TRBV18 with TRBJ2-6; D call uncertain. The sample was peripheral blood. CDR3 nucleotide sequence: TGTGCCAGCTCACCACCCTCTCTCTCTGGGGCCAACGTCCTGACTTTC. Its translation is CASSPPSLSGANVLTF.